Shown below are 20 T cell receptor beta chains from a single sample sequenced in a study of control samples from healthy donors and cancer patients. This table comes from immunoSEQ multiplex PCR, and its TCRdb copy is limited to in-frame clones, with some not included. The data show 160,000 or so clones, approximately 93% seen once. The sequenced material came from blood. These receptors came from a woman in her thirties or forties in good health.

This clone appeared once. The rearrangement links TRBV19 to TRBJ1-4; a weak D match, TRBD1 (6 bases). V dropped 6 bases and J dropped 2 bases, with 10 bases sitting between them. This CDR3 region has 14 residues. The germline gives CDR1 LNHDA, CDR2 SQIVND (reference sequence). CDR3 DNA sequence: TGTGCCAGTAGCTCAGGGGTTACTAATGAAAAACTGTTTTTT. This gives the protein CASSSGVTNEKLFF. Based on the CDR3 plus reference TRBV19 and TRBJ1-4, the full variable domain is DGGITQSPKYLFRKEGQNVTLSCEQNLNHDAMYWYRQDPGQGLRLIYYSQIVNDFQKGDIAEGYSVSREKKESFPLTVTSAQKNPTAFYLCASSSGVTNEKLFFGSGTQLSVL.

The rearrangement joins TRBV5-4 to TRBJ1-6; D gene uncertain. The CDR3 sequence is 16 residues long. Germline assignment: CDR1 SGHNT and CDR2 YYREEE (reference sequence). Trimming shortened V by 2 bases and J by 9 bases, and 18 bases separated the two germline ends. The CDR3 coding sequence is TGTGCCAGCAGCTTTAGTGGGGTACCAGCGGGTTCACCCCTCCACTTT. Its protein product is CASSFSGVPAGSPLHF.

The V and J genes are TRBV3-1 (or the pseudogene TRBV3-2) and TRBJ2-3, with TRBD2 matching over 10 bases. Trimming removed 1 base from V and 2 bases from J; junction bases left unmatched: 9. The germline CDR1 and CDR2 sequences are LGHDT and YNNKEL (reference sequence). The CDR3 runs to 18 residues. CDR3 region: CASSQGPPSGRFTDTQYF. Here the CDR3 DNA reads TGTGCCAGCAGCCAAGGTCCGCCTAGCGGGAGATTCACAGATACGCAGTATTTT.

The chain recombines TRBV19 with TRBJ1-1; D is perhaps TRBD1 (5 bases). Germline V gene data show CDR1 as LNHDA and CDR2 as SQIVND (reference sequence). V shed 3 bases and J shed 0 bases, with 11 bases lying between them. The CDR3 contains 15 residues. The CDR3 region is CASSMGGNLNTEAFF. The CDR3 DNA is TGTGCCAGTAGTATGGGGGGTAACCTGAACACTGAAGCTTTCTTT.

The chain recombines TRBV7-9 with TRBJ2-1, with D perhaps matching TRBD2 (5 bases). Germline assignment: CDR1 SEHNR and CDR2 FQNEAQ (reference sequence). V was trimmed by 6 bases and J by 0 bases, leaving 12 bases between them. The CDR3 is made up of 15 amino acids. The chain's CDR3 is CASSPSAGSYNEQFF. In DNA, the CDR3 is TGTGCCAGCAGTCCGAGCGCGGGCTCCTACAATGAGCAGTTCTTC.

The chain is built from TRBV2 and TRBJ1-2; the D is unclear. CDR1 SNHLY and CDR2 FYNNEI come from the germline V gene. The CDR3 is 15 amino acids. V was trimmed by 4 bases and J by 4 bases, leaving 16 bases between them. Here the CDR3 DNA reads TGTGCCAGCAGTGTTGGGCCGCGTCGGGGCTATGGCTACACCTTC. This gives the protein CASSVGPRRGYGYTF.

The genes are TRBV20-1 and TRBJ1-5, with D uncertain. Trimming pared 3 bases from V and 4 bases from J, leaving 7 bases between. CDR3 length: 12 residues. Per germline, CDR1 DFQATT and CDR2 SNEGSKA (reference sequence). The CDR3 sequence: CSASKVNQPQHF. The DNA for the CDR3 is TGCAGTGCTAGTAAGGTAAATCAGCCCCAGCATTTT.

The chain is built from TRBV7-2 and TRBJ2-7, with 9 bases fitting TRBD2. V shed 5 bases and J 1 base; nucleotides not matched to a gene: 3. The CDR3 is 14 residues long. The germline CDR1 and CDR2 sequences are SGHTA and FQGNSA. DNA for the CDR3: TGTGCCAGCAGCGGGAGCGGGGGGTCCTACGAGCAGTACTTC. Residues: CASSGSGGSYEQYF. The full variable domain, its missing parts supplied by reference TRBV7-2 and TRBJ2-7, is GAGVSQSPSNKVTEKGKDVELRCDPISGHTALYWYRQSLGQGLEFLIYFQGNSAPDKSGLPSDRFSAERTGGSVSTLTIQRTQQEDSAVYLCASSGSGGSYEQYFGPGTRLTVT.

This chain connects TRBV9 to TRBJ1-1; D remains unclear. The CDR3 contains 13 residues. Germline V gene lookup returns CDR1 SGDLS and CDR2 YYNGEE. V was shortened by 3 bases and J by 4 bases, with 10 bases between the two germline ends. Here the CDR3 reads CASSGARLTEAFF. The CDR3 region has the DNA TGTGCCAGCAGCGGGGCAAGGCTCACTGAAGCTTTCTTT.

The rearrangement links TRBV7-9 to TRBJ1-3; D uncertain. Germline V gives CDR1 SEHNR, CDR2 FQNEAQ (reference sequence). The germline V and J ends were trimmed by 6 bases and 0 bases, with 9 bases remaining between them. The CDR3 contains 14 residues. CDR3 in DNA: TGTGCCAGCAGTAGGGCCCCCTCTGGAAACACCATATATTTT. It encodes CASSRAPSGNTIYF.

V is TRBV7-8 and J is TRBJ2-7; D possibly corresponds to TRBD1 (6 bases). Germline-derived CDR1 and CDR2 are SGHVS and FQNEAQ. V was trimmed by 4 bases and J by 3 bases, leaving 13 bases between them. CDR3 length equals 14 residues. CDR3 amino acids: CASSYRDTYYEQYF. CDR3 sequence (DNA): TGTGCCAGCAGCTACCGGGACACCTACTACGAGCAGTACTTC.

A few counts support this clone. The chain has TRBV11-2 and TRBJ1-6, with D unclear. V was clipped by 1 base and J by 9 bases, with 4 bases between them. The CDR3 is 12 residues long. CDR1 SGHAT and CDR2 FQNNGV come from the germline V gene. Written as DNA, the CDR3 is TGTGCCAGCAGCTTAGGGAGTTCACCCCTCCACTTT. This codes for CASSLGSSPLHF.

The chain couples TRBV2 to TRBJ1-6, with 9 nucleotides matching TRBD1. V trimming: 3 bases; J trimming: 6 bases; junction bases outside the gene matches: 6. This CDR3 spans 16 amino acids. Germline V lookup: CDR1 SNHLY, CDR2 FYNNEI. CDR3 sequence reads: CASSEDRGAPNSPLHF. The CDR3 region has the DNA TGTGCCAGCAGTGAGGACAGGGGCGCCCCTAATTCACCCCTCCACTTT.

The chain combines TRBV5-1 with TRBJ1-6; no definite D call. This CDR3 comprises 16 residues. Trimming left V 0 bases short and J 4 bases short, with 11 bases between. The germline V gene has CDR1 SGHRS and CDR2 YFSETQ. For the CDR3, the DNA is TGCGCCAGCAGCTTGGATGGCGGTCTTTATAATTCACCCCTCCACTTT. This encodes CASSLDGGLYNSPLHF.

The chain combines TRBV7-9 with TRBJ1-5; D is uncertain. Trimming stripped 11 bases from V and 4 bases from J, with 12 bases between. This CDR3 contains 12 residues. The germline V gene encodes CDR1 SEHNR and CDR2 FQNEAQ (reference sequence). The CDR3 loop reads CAAGSDNQPQHF. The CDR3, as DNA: TGTGCCGCTGGTTCGGATAATCAGCCCCAGCATTTT.

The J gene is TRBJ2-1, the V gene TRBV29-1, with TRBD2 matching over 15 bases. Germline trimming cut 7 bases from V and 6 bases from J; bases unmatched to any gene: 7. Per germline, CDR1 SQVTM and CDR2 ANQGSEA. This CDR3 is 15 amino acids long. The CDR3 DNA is TGCAGCGCCGGGACTAGCGGGAGGAAAGTCAATGAGCAGTTCTTC. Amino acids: CSAGTSGRKVNEQFF.

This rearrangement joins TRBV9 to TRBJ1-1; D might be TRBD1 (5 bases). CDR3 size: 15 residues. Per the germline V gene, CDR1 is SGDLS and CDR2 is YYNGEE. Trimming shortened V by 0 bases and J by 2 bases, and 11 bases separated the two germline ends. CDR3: CASSVVPDRNTEAFF. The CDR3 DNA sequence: TGTGCCAGCAGCGTAGTCCCTGACAGAAACACTGAAGCTTTCTTT.

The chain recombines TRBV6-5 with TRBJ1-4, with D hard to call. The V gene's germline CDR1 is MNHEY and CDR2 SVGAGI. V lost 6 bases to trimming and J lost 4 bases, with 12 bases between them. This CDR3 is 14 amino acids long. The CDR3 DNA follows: TGTGCCAGCAGACGGGCCTCGATTAATGAAAAACTGTTTTTT. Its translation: CASRRASINEKLFF.

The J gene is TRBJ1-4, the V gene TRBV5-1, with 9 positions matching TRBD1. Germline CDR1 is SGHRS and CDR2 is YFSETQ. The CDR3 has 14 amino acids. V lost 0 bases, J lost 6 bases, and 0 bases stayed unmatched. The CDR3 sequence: CASSLGTGDEKLFF. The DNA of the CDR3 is TGCGCCAGCAGCTTGGGGACAGGGGATGAAAAACTGTTTTTT.

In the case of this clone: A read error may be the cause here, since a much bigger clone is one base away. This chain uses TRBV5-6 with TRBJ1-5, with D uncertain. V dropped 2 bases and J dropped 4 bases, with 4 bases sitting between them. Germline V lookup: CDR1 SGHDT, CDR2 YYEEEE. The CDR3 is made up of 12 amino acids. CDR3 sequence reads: CASSLGNQPQHF. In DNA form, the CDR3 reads TGTGCCAGCAGCTTAGGGAATCAGCCCCAGCATTTT.